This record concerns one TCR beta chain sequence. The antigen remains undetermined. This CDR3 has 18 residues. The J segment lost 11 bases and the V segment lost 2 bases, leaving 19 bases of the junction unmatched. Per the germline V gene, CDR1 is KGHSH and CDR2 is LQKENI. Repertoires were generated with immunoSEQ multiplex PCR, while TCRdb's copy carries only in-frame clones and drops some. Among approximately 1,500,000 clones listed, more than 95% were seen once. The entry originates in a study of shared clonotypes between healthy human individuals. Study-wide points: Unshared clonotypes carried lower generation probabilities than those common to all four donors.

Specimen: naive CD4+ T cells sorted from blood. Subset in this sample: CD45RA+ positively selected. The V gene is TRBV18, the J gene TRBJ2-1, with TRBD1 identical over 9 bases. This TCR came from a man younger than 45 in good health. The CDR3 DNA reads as TGTGCCAGCTCACCAGTTTTAACAGGTCGACAGGGGGAAAATAAGCAGTTCTTC. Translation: CASSPVLTGRQGENKQFF.